The subject of this entry is one T cell receptor (beta chain). Libraries were prepared by immunoSEQ multiplex PCR; TCRdb keeps only in-frame clonotypes and omits some of them. In the table there are tens of thousands of clones, just over 70% of which are singletons. Participants had their cohort set by participant-reported clinical history. These data belong to a study of blood T cell repertoires in COVID-19. Study-level background: The cDNA or gDNA used as material had been derived from T cells, B-cell-depleted T cells, or PBMCs.

The CDR3 has 16 amino acids. V dropped 3 bases and J dropped 4; count of bases not matched to a gene: 8. This chain links TRBV5-3 with TRBJ1-5, with 9 bases lining up with TRBD1. TRBV5-3 is assigned to the ORF class and has an uncertain function. This sequence originates from a woman aged 60-75 years who had been exposed to COVID-19. The sample consisted of PBMCs or T cells enriched from blood (not recorded which). The CDR3 reads CARSWGPGQGNQPQHF. CDR3 nucleotide sequence: TGTGCCAGAAGCTGGGGACCGGGACAGGGAAATCAGCCCCAGCATTTT.